Listed below are T cell receptor beta chains from one sample, sequenced in a study of cytomegalovirus exposure and HLA in healthy donors. Sequencing used immunoSEQ multiplex PCR; TCRdb keeps in-frame clones, though not all of them. The sample yields some 250,000 clones, 82% seen once. The material sequenced was PBMCs. The receptors stem from a woman in her thirties or forties in good health and CMV-seropositive. Both conserved end residues are part of each CDR3. The D gene is left open where the match is weak. Some rows mark clone size as missing; the rest say once, few, many or name a class of expanded clone.

V: TRBV19
J: TRBJ1-2
D: .
size: .
CDR3: CASSMGARDFGYTF
DNA: TGTGCCAGTAGTATGGGTGCCAGGGACTTTGGCTACACCTTC

V: TRBV5-1
J: TRBJ1-5
D: TRBD1
size: .
CDR3: CASSLGGTGNQPQHF
DNA: TGCGCCAGCAGCTTGGGCGGGACAGGGAATCAGCCCCAGCATTTT

V: TRBV7-9
J: TRBJ1-6
D: .
size: few
CDR3: CASSERYTAPLHF
DNA: TGTGCCAGCAGCGAGCGATATACCGCCCCCCTCCACTTT

V: TRBV5-1
J: TRBJ1-2
D: .
size: .
CDR3: CASSLGGGSGYTF
DNA: TGCGCCAGCAGCTTGGGGGGGGGATCTGGCTACACCTTC

V: TRBV5-6
J: TRBJ2-3
D: .
size: .
CDR3: CASSFGRDDTQYF
DNA: TGTGCCAGCAGCTTTGGCAGGGATGATACGCAGTATTTT

V: TRBV6-5
J: TRBJ2-7
D: .
size: .
CDR3: CASSYGIAEPFEQYF
DNA: TGTGCCAGCAGTTACGGGATAGCGGAACCCTTCGAGCAGTACTTC

V: TRBV7-2
J: TRBJ2-5
D: TRBD2
size: .
CDR3: CASSLVRAGSGTQYF
DNA: TGTGCCAGCAGCTTAGTGAGAGCGGGGTCGGGGACCCAGTACTTC

V: TRBV2
J: TRBJ1-1
D: .
size: .
CDR3: CASSETGTEAFF
DNA: TGTGCCAGCAGTGAAACGGGGACAGAAGCTTTCTTT

V: TRBV11-2
J: TRBJ2-1
D: TRBD1
size: .
CDR3: CASSPNRQGWQFF
DNA: TGTGCCAGCAGCCCCAATCGACAGGGTTGGCAGTTCTTC

V: TRBV19
J: TRBJ2-3
D: TRBD2
size: .
CDR3: CASSPRLAGGLTDTQYF
DNA: TGTGCCAGTAGTCCGAGACTAGCGGGAGGACTCACAGATACGCAGTATTTT

V: TRBV5-4
J: TRBJ1-6
D: .
size: .
CDR3: CASSTRDYNSPLHF
DNA: TGTGCCAGCAGCACCCGGGACTATAATTCACCCCTCCACTTT

V: TRBV4-3
J: TRBJ1-2
D: TRBD1
size: .
CDR3: CASSSRDRGSYGYTF
DNA: TGCGCCAGCAGCTCCCGGGACAGGGGTTCCTATGGCTACACCTTC

V: TRBV6-5
J: TRBJ2-7
D: TRBD1
size: .
CDR3: CASSYPGQGAYEQYF
DNA: TGTGCCAGCAGTTACCCGGGACAGGGGGCCTACGAGCAGTACTTC

V: TRBV6-5
J: TRBJ2-7
D: TRBD2
size: few
CDR3: CASSAGPTSPQYF
DNA: TGTGCCAGCAGTGCCGGGCCGACTAGCCCCCAGTACTTC

V: TRBV19
J: TRBJ2-1
D: TRBD2
size: .
CDR3: CASSRTSGNYNEQFF
DNA: TGTGCCAGTAGTAGGACTAGCGGGAATTACAATGAGCAGTTCTTC

V: TRBV4-1
J: TRBJ2-7
D: TRBD2
size: .
CDR3: CASSQGLAGATYEQYF
DNA: TGCGCCAGCAGCCAAGGATTAGCGGGGGCTACCTACGAGCAGTACTTC

V: TRBV7-9
J: TRBJ2-2
D: .
size: .
CDR3: CASSSPFTNTGELFF
DNA: TGTGCCAGCAGCTCCCCCTTTACGAACACCGGGGAGCTGTTTTTT

V: TRBV11-2
J: TRBJ1-1
D: TRBD1
size: once
CDR3: CASSTGQGGTEAFF
DNA: TGTGCCAGCAGCACCGGACAGGGAGGGACTGAAGCTTTCTTT

V: TRBV10-3
J: TRBJ2-7
D: TRBD2
size: .
CDR3: CAISDRLAVSF
DNA: TGTGCCATCAGTGACCGACTAGCGGTTTCCTTC

V: TRBV4-2
J: TRBJ2-7
D: TRBD2
size: .
CDR3: CASSQDSGGATYEQYF
DNA: TGTGCCAGCAGCCAAGACAGCGGGGGGGCGACCTACGAGCAGTACTTC

V: TRBV6-6
J: TRBJ2-3
D: TRBD2
size: .
CDR3: CASSRAGGTTDTQYF
DNA: TGTGCCAGCTCCAGAGCGGGGGGTACCACAGATACGCAGTATTTT

V: TRBV18
J: TRBJ2-2
D: .
size: .
CDR3: CASSPIGLGAAGELFF
DNA: TGTGCCAGCTCACCAATTGGGCTGGGGGCGGCCGGGGAGCTGTTTTTT

V: TRBV18
J: TRBJ1-3
D: .
size: .
CDR3: CASSPETLFMGNTIYF
DNA: TGTGCCAGCTCACCAGAGACACTCTTCATGGGAAACACCATATATTTT

V: TRBV2
J: TRBJ2-3
D: TRBD2
size: .
CDR3: CASQVAGGPRFTDTQYF
DNA: TGTGCCAGCCAGGTAGCGGGAGGGCCCAGGTTCACAGATACGCAGTATTTT

V: TRBV9
J: TRBJ1-2
D: .
size: .
CDR3: CASSVAGGYSGYTF
DNA: TGTGCCAGCAGCGTAGCTGGCGGATATAGCGGCTACACCTTC

V: TRBV5-4
J: TRBJ1-2
D: .
size: .
CDR3: CASSLEAGNYGCTF
DNA: TGTGCCAGCAGCTTGGAGGCCGGCAACTATGGCTGCACCTTC

V: TRBV29-1
J: TRBJ2-1
D: .
size: few
CDR3: CSVADSIYNEQFF
DNA: TGCAGCGTTGCCGACTCGATTTACAATGAGCAGTTCTTC